This is a list of T cell receptor beta chains from one sample in a study of blood T cell repertoires in COVID-19. Data came from immunoSEQ multiplex PCR; TCRdb stores just in-frame clones and leaves some out. The repertoire holds 300,000 to 350,000 clones, about 90% seen once, with more than 0.8% in the top ten. Material for sequencing was PBMCs or T cells enriched from blood (not recorded which). The receptors were gathered from a woman between 25 and 40 years old who had recovered from COVID-19. The CDR3 runs from the conserved cysteine through the conserved F or W. The D gene is left open where the match is weak. For some rows the clone size is stated as once, few or many, or as a class when expanded; others skip it.

size	D	length	J	V	DNA	CDR3
.	TRBD1	17	TRBJ2-2	TRBV11-2	TGTGCCAGCAGCTTCCCTGGACAGGCACCCAACACCGGGGAGCTGTTTTTT	CASSFPGQAPNTGELFF
.	.	15	TRBJ1-1	TRBV27	TGTGCCAGCAGTCGACAAGGGGTTGGGGACACTGAAGCTTTCTTT	CASSRQGVGDTEAFF
.	.	16	TRBJ2-2	TRBV5-6	TGTGCCAGCAGCCCGGCCGGTCCGGGTAGGCCCGGGGAGCTGTTTTTT	CASSPAGPGRPGELFF
.	.	16	TRBJ1-5	TRBV19	TGTGCCAGTAGTGCCCCTCAATGGGGGGGCAATCAGCCCCAGCATTTT	CASSAPQWGGNQPQHF
.	TRBD1	14	TRBJ1-2	TRBV29-1	TGCAGCGTTGATGCCGGGACAGTCTCCTATGGCTACACCTTC	CSVDAGTVSYGYTF
once	.	15	TRBJ2-2	TRBV6-5	TGTGCCAGCAGTTCAGACAGGAGGTCCACCGGGGAGCTGTTTTTT	CASSSDRRSTGELFF
.	TRBD1	14	TRBJ1-5	TRBV18	TGTGCCAGCTCACCGGACAGGTCGGTGCAGCCCCAGCATTTT	CASSPDRSVQPQHF
.	.	15	TRBJ1-1	TRBV6-4	TGTGCCAGCATCGGTGGGGGGGCGGAGAACACTGAAGCTTTCTTT	CASIGGGAENTEAFF
.	TRBD1	14	TRBJ2-7	TRBV27	TGTGCCAGCAGTAAACGGGACAGCCCCAACGAGCAGTACTTC	CASSKRDSPNEQYF
.	.	14	TRBJ1-2	TRBV2	TGTGCCAGCAAGTCGCGGTCCTCTAACTATGGCTACACCTTC	CASKSRSSNYGYTF
few	TRBD2	19	TRBJ2-3	TRBV15	TGTGCCACCAGCAGAGAAGTTAAGGCGGGGGGGCCGCGGCCAGATACGCAGTATTTT	CATSREVKAGGPRPDTQYF
.	.	18	TRBJ1-3	TRBV3-1/TRBV3-2	TGTGCCAGCAGCCAAGGGGCGGTTGGGGGGTCGCCTGGAAACACCATATATTTT	CASSQGAVGGSPGNTIYF
.	.	15	TRBJ2-1	TRBV7-2	TGTGCCAGCAGCTTCACACATTCTAGGAAGAATGAGCAGTTCTTC	CASSFTHSRKNEQFF
.	TRBD1	15	TRBJ1-2	TRBV4-1	TGCGCCAGCAGCCAACTCCAGGGGGCGCGGTATGGCTACACCTTC	CASSQLQGARYGYTF
.	TRBD2	15	TRBJ2-1	TRBV20-1	TGCAGTGCTAGTCGACTAGCGGGGGGGCAGGGTGAGCAGTTCTTC	CSASRLAGGQGEQFF
.	.	15	TRBJ2-2	TRBV5-1	TGCGCCAGCAGCTTGACAACTACTAACACCGGGGAGCTGTTTTTT	CASSLTTTNTGELFF
.	.	13	TRBJ1-6	TRBV30	TGTGCCTGGATGGCCCAGGGAAATTCACCCCTCCACTTT	CAWMAQGNSPLHF
.	.	16	TRBJ1-4	TRBV27	TGTGCCAGCAGTTTATCGAAGGAGTTGGGGCGTGAAAAACTGTTTTTT	CASSLSKELGREKLFF
.	.	19	TRBJ1-1	TRBV7-8	TGTGCCAGCAGCTTAGGAGTTTCGGGAAGCCTCGACCCGAACACTGAAGCTTTCTTT	CASSLGVSGSLDPNTEAFF
once	TRBD1	18	TRBJ1-6	TRBV18	TGTGCCAGCTCACCATTTCAGCCGGGACAGGGTTATAATTCACCCCTCCACTTT	CASSPFQPGQGYNSPLHF
.	TRBD1	16	TRBJ2-5	TRBV28	TGTGCCAGCAGTTTCTCGGGGGGACAGGGACAAGAGACCCAGTACTTC	CASSFSGGQGQETQYF
.	.	13	TRBJ1-6	TRBV3-1/TRBV3-2	TGTGCCAGCAGCCAAGATCAGGTGCCACCCCTCCACTTT	CASSQDQVPPLHF
.	TRBD1	12	TRBJ2-7	TRBV10-3	TGTGCCATCGGGACAGGGGACGACGAGCAGTACTTC	CAIGTGDDEQYF
.	.	13	TRBJ1-3	TRBV30	TGTGCCTGGAGTGTGACTCCTGGAAACACCATATATTTT	CAWSVTPGNTIYF
.	TRBD2	14	TRBJ2-1	TRBV5-1	TGCGCCAGCGAAAGCGGGGGGTCGAACAATGAGCAGTTCTTC	CASESGGSNNEQFF
.	.	14	TRBJ1-4	TRBV28	TGTGCCAGCAGCCCAGGGATGCCCCGCGAAAAACTGTTTTTT	CASSPGMPREKLFF
.	.	17	TRBJ1-2	TRBV3-1/TRBV3-2	TGTGCCAGCAGCCCCAATACGTTCGGAGACTCAAACTATGGCTACACCTTC	CASSPNTFGDSNYGYTF
few	.	15	TRBJ2-5	TRBV2	TGTGCCAGCAGTGAAGCGCCGACAGGAGAAGAGACCCAGTACTTC	CASSEAPTGEETQYF
.	.	12	TRBJ2-5	TRBV28	TGTGCCAGCAGGCGAAGTACCGAGACCCAGTACTTC	CASRRSTETQYF
.	.	14	TRBJ2-7	TRBV5-1	TGCGCCAGCAGCGACCCTTCAGGGCCCGGGGAGCAGTACTTC	CASSDPSGPGEQYF
.	TRBD1	15	TRBJ2-2	TRBV5-1	TGCGCCAGCAGCTCCCGGGACAGGGAGACCGGGGAGCTGTTTTTT	CASSSRDRETGELFF
few	TRBD1	15	TRBJ1-4	TRBV5-1	TGCGCCAGCAGCTTGGACAGGGGATTAAATGAAAAACTGTTTTTT	CASSLDRGLNEKLFF
few	.	16	TRBJ2-5	TRBV18	TGTGCCAGCTCACCATCGGACTCCCGAAACCAAGAGACCCAGTACTTC	CASSPSDSRNQETQYF
.	TRBD2	17	TRBJ2-5	TRBV5-1	TGCGCCAGCAGCGCGCGGACTAGCGGGCTCCTTTCCGAGACCCAGTACTTC	CASSARTSGLLSETQYF
.	TRBD1	17	TRBJ1-5	TRBV6-6	TGTGCCAGCAGTCGCGACGTGGGATGGGACAGGCATCAGCCCCAGCATTTT	CASSRDVGWDRHQPQHF
once	.	16	TRBJ2-1	TRBV27	TGTGCCAGCAGACACGAGGGGACTTTGTCCTACAATGAGCAGTTCTTC	CASRHEGTLSYNEQFF
.	.	16	TRBJ2-7	TRBV4-1	TGCGCCAGCAGCCAAGCGAGCGGCAGTCTATACGACGAGCAGTACTTC	CASSQASGSLYDEQYF
.	.	13	TRBJ1-4	TRBV18	TGTGCCAGCTTGCGGGGGCAGGGTGAAAAACTGTTTTTT	CASLRGQGEKLFF
.	TRBD1	15	TRBJ1-2	TRBV28	TGTGCCAGCAGTTTCCGGGACAGGGACATCTATGGCTACACCTTC	CASSFRDRDIYGYTF
.	.	13	TRBJ2-5	TRBV12-3/TRBV12-4	TGTGCCAGCAGTCAACAGAACCAAGAGACCCAGTACTTC	CASSQQNQETQYF
.	.	15	TRBJ2-2	TRBV19	TGTGCCAGTAGTATTCAGGGGACGAACACCGGGGAGCTGTTTTTT	CASSIQGTNTGELFF
.	TRBD1	16	TRBJ2-1	TRBV19	TGTGCCAGTAGTAGCCCGGACAGGGGGCTCCACAATGAGCAGTTCTTC	CASSSPDRGLHNEQFF
.	.	17	TRBJ2-7	TRBV28	TGTGCCAGCAGGCCCCCCCAGCAGGGGCCGAGCTCCTACGAGCAGTACTTC	CASRPPQQGPSSYEQYF
.	.	13	TRBJ1-5	TRBV10-3	TGTGCCATCAGTGCGTCGTCGGATCAGCCCCAGCATTTT	CAISASSDQPQHF
few	TRBD1	17	TRBJ2-1	TRBV6-2/TRBV6-3	TGTGCCAGCAGTTACCCGCCGCGACAGGGGCCCTACAATGAGCAGTTCTTC	CASSYPPRQGPYNEQFF
.	TRBD2	15	TRBJ2-7	TRBV9	TGTGCCAGCAGCGTGAGCGGGGGATCAGTAGCCGAGCAGTACTTC	CASSVSGGSVAEQYF
.	.	13	TRBJ1-2	TRBV10-3	TGTGCCATCAGTGAGTCTCCGGGTTATGGCTACACCTTC	CAISESPGYGYTF
.	TRBD2	16	TRBJ2-1	TRBV7-9	TGTGCCAGCAGCCCGATAGCGGGGAGCTCCTACAATGAGCAGTTCTTC	CASSPIAGSSYNEQFF
.	.	15	TRBJ2-7	TRBV6-5	TGTGCCAGCGGGGATAGGGGTCAGGGCTCCTACGAGCAGTACTTC	CASGDRGQGSYEQYF
.	.	16	TRBJ1-3	TRBV3-1/TRBV3-2	TGTGCCAGCAGCCAAGGGGGGGGATTCTCTGGAAACACCATATATTTT	CASSQGGGFSGNTIYF
.	.	15	TRBJ1-4	TRBV18	TGTGCCAGCTCACATCAGGCGGGGATCGAAGAAAAACTGTTTTTT	CASSHQAGIEEKLFF
.	.	16	TRBJ1-2	TRBV7-9	TGTGCCAGCAGCCCCTACTCGGACAGATCTAACTATGGCTACACCTTC	CASSPYSDRSNYGYTF
once	.	15	TRBJ1-6	TRBV30	TGTGCCCCATCCCAGACAGGAGATTTTTTGTCACCCCTCCACTTT	CAPSQTGDFLSPLHF
.	.	15	TRBJ1-6	TRBV5-8	TGTGCCAGCAGCCTACAGGGCCCCTATAATTCACCCCTCCACTTT	CASSLQGPYNSPLHF
.	TRBD2	17	TRBJ2-1	TRBV5-1	TGCGCCAGCAGCGTTTCTATGACTAGCGGGAACTACAATGAGCAGTTCTTC	CASSVSMTSGNYNEQFF
.	TRBD1	15	TRBJ2-4	TRBV9	TGTGCCAGCAGCACGACGGACAGGGACAAAAACATTCAGTACTTC	CASSTTDRDKNIQYF
.	TRBD1	14	TRBJ1-2	TRBV19	TGTGCCAGTAGTGGAGGACAGGGCATCTATGGCTACACCTTC	CASSGGQGIYGYTF
.	TRBD1	15	TRBJ1-5	TRBV5-1	TGCGCCAGCAGACTCGGGACAGGGTTTCATCAGCCCCAGCATTTT	CASRLGTGFHQPQHF
.	.	11	TRBJ1-1	TRBV30	TGTGCCTCCTCAGGACTCACTGAAGCTTTCTTT	CASSGLTEAFF